This TCR beta chain is drawn from a study of vaccination and CD4 T cells after COVID-19 (dated by TCRdb to between 2021 and 2022). Regarding the study in general: Convalescent patients had a positive SARS-CoV-2 result on nasal swab PCR, and of these patients, 8 or 9 had mild disease and one had severe disease. Six males and four females were included in the convalescent cohort, with two Hispanic individuals, seven Caucasians, two Asians and one multiracial person represented. Participants received two doses of either the Pfizer-BioNTech BNT162b2 vaccine (n=8) or the Moderna mRNA-1273 vaccine (n=2). Post-COVID blood samples were collected from convalescent patients a median of around 100 days after diagnosis, with a range of about 35 to 180 days. Post-vaccine blood samples were taken a median of 72 days after the second vaccine dose, with a range of 14 to 241 days. For stimulating the cultures, overlapping spike peptide pools were used, derived from SARS-CoV-2 as well as from the common cold coronaviruses HCoV-NL63, HCoV-OC43 and HCoV-229E. Control cultures received a CEFX viral epitope pool as the positive control, an HIV-1 Nef peptide pool as the negative control, or no peptide. In approximately eleven COVID-19 convalescent patients and 4 infection-naive healthy vaccine recipients, the spike-specific CD4+ TCR repertoire before mRNA vaccination was compared with the repertoire after mRNA vaccination.

In regard to this clonotype: The specificity of this receptor is unknown. Per-base quality was not reported, and no clone a single base away is much larger than it.

CDR1 and CDR2 are drawn from the germline V gene: MDHEN, SYDVKM. The CDR3 runs 15 amino acids, cysteine and phenylalanine included. The retained sequence is limited to the CDR3, 45 bases, with the frame set at the first base. The junction shows trimming of 6 bases on V and 1 base on J, plus 15 bases between the germline ends. The research as a whole found: Of the vaccine-specific clones in convalescent patients, 304 of 307, or nearly all, reacted only to SARS-CoV-2 spike and did not cross-react with common cold coronaviruses. Only a relatively small number of convalescent patients were included in the study, and early timepoints following natural infection were not analyzed. The median number of SARS-CoV-2-reactive clonotypes rose from roughly 20 after infection to 38 after vaccination, but the change was not significant. Among convalescent patients, a median around 86% of the SARS-CoV-2-reactive clones seen after vaccination appeared only after vaccination, which suggests priming specific to the vaccine.

Read against the paper, the sample's treatment or condition label means: 10-day PBMC culture with coronavirus spike peptide pools or control peptides (ViraFEST assay). To expand antigen-specific T cells with peptide pools and then pick out the expanded clonotypes through TCR sequencing, the study relied on the ViraFEST assay. The positive SARS-CoV-2 PCR tests of the convalescent patients were dated from March to December 2020, before the Alpha, Beta and Delta variants emerged in the United States. PBMCs were cultured at approximately 2 million per well in IMDM supplemented with roughly 5.2% human AB serum and about 10 IU/ml IL-2, with roughly 10 ug/ml peptide pools added. On days 3 and 7, half of the culture medium was replaced with fresh IL-2-containing medium. After approximately eleven days of culture, CD4+ T cells were isolated by negative selection using the EasySep CD4+ T cell isolation kit. Ficoll-Paque Plus gradient centrifugation was used to isolate PBMCs from whole blood, and the isolated PBMCs were then either used fresh or cryopreserved at -140C. Culture conditions were generally each tested in triplicate wells.

Library preparation was by PCR. DNA from cultured CD4+ T cells underwent TCR sequencing with the Oncomine TCR Beta short-read assay at the Johns Hopkins FTIC core. Genomic DNA was extracted from the cultured CD4+ T cells with the QIAamp micro DNA kit. Oncomine TCR Beta libraries from cultured CD4+ T cells were pooled using unique dual indexes and sequenced on an Illumina iSeq 100. In the original analysis: Non-productive sequences were removed, and CDR3s that did not start with C, did not end with F or W, or were shorter than 7 amino acids were discarded. Antigen-specific clonotypes were identified with the MANAFEST web application by comparing peptide-stimulated wells with reference and other culture wells. For a clone to be called positive, the clone needed an FDR below 0.05, an odds ratio above 5, and a productive frequency above 0.1% in at least two of three replicate wells. A clonotype was classed as cross-reactive if the clonotype showed significant expansion both in SARS-CoV-2 spike wells and in at least one common cold coronavirus spike condition. Similarity between CDR3 sequences was evaluated in R version 3.6.1 using Levenshtein distances (stringdist) and unrooted phylogenetic trees (ape). TCRdb's own reprocessing of the public reads used fastp at Q25 and MiXCR and kept productive beta chains. CDR3 protein duplicates are merged, each entry listing the most common genes and DNA. The authors' filters were not applied to this entry. This sample holds some 17,000 distinct CDR3 sequences; roughly three fifths were observed only once. The ten top clones hold approximately 11% of the sample.

The TCR was taken from a human donor who had recovered from COVID-19. This chain is built from TRBV28 and TRBJ1-2; the D segment could be TRBD1, given 5 matching bases. The specimen sequenced was CD4+ T cells from blood, cultured in vitro. The CDR3 corresponds to CASSQSGLFNYGYTF. The sequenced DNA is TGTGCCAGCAGCCAATCGGGACTCTTTAACTATGGCTACACCTTC.